A selection of T cell receptor beta chains follows, all from one sample in a study of blood T cell repertoires in COVID-19. The repertoire was sequenced with immunoSEQ multiplex PCR; TCRdb's copy has only in-frame clones and lacks some. The sample lists about 230,000 clones; 70% to 90% were seen once. Specimen: peripheral blood. These receptors all come from a man aged 50-60 years with COVID-19, enrolled during active disease. Each CDR3 is given with its conserved first and last residue. The D gene is left open where the match is weak. Expanded clones are given a class, and other clones once, few, many or no size at all.

d_call	cdr3_length	v_call	j_call	clone_size	cdr3_nt	cdr3_aa
NA	13	TRBV7-9	TRBJ2-2	NA	TGTGCCAGCAGCTCCCGACTGAGCGGGGAGCTGTTTTTT	CASSSRLSGELFF
NA	15	TRBV7-9	TRBJ1-1	NA	TGTGCCAGCAGCCGCCCAAGGGCGGGGGACACTGAAGCTTTCTTT	CASSRPRAGDTEAFF
NA	15	TRBV2	TRBJ1-4	once	TGTGCCAGCAGAAATCCAGGGGCAACTAATGAAAAACTGTTTTTT	CASRNPGATNEKLFF
TRBD1	14	TRBV29-1	TRBJ2-5	NA	TGCAGCGGAGGACAGGGGGTTATTCAAGAGACCCAGTACTTC	CSGGQGVIQETQYF
TRBD1	15	TRBV15	TRBJ1-5	many	TGTGCCACCAGACGACAGGGGGCCGACAATCAGCCCCAGCATTTT	CATRRQGADNQPQHF
TRBD1	15	TRBV6-5	TRBJ1-3	NA	TGTGCCAGCAAACTCGGACAGGGCGTTGGAAACACCATATATTTT	CASKLGQGVGNTIYF
TRBD2	20	TRBV19	TRBJ2-1	NA	TGTGCCAGTAGTAATTCGGGGTGGGGAGGGACCAAGGGCGGCAACAATGAGCAGTTCTTC	CASSNSGWGGTKGGNNEQFF
TRBD1	15	TRBV24-1	TRBJ2-1	NA	TGTGCCACCAGTGCGCAGGGGGAGACGGGGTATGAGCAGTTCTTC	CATSAQGETGYEQFF
TRBD1	15	TRBV5-4	TRBJ2-5	NA	TGTGCCAGCAGCCTAAGGACAGGGGGCGCGGAGACCCAGTACTTC	CASSLRTGGAETQYF
NA	15	TRBV9	TRBJ1-2	NA	TGTGCCAGCAGCGTGGGGGGGAACAGGGACTACGGCTACACCTTC	CASSVGGNRDYGYTF
NA	16	TRBV5-6	TRBJ2-1	NA	TGTGCCAGCAGCTTGGCCGGTCCGGGCTCCTACAATGAGCAGTTCTTC	CASSLAGPGSYNEQFF
NA	13	TRBV28	TRBJ1-1	few	TGTGCCAGCAGTTTTCTGGCGAACACTGAAGCTTTCTTT	CASSFLANTEAFF
TRBD1	14	TRBV19	TRBJ1-5	once	TGTGCCAGCCGCGAAGGACAGGGTGTCCAGCCCCAGCATTTT	CASREGQGVQPQHF
NA	14	TRBV18	TRBJ1-1	NA	TGTGCCAGCTCTCCGGGGGGCAAGAACACTGAAGCTTTCTTT	CASSPGGKNTEAFF
NA	13	TRBV30	TRBJ1-5	NA	TGTGCCTGGAGTGTAGAGGGAGAGCAGCCCCAGCATTTT	CAWSVEGEQPQHF
NA	14	TRBV9	TRBJ1-1	NA	TGTGCCAGCAGCGAGGGAACAGGGTACACTGAAGCTTTCTTT	CASSEGTGYTEAFF
TRBD1	15	TRBV27	TRBJ1-4	NA	TGTGCCAGCAGTTTATGGACAGGACCAAATGAAAAACTGTTTTTT	CASSLWTGPNEKLFF
NA	13	TRBV3-1/TRBV3-2	TRBJ1-2	few	TGTGCCAGCAGCCAAATCACAGGCTATGGCTACACCTTC	CASSQITGYGYTF
NA	20	TRBV4-1	TRBJ2-1	NA	TGCGCCAGCAGCCAAGGGGCAGGGCCTAGTGTCAAGGGCTCCTACAATGAGCAGTTCTTC	CASSQGAGPSVKGSYNEQFF
NA	18	TRBV5-1	TRBJ1-4	NA	TGCGCCAGCAGCTTGGGGGCGGGTTCGGCCGCAACTAATGAAAAACTGTTTTTT	CASSLGAGSAATNEKLFF
NA	15	TRBV30	TRBJ1-2	NA	TGTGCCTGGAGGGACAGAGCCCGAGCTAACTATGGCTACACCTTC	CAWRDRARANYGYTF
TRBD2	15	TRBV11-1	TRBJ2-1	NA	TGTGCCAGCAGCTTAGTAGCGGGACTCTACAATGAGCAGTTCTTC	CASSLVAGLYNEQFF
NA	16	TRBV14	TRBJ1-1	NA	TGTGCCAGCAGCCAAGGATTGTTTTCTATGAACACTGAAGCTTTCTTT	CASSQGLFSMNTEAFF
TRBD1	18	TRBV19	TRBJ2-2	NA	TGTGCCAGTACCACTGGTGGGACAGGGGGCGCGGGCACCGGGGAGCTGTTTTTT	CASTTGGTGGAGTGELFF
NA	14	TRBV11-2	TRBJ2-3	once	TGTGCCAGCAGCCGCACTAGGATCGGGGATACGCAGTATTTT	CASSRTRIGDTQYF
NA	16	TRBV6-2/TRBV6-3	TRBJ1-6	NA	TGTGCCAGCAGTTACGACAGTCCCTTATTGAATTCACCCCTCCACTTT	CASSYDSPLLNSPLHF
NA	16	TRBV11-2	TRBJ1-4	NA	TGTGCCAGCAGCTTACATACAGGGCCAACTAATGAAAAACTGTTTTTT	CASSLHTGPTNEKLFF
NA	14	TRBV5-1	TRBJ2-2	NA	TGCGCCACAGCCCCCCAGGCAGAAACCGGGGAGCTGTTTTTT	CATAPQAETGELFF
NA	15	TRBV9	TRBJ2-7	once	TGTGCCAGCAACAAAGTCGGAGGGCTAACCTACGAGCAGTACTTC	CASNKVGGLTYEQYF
TRBD1	14	TRBV5-4	TRBJ1-1	NA	TGTGCCAGCAGAACGGGACAGCGGAACACTGAAGCTTTCTTT	CASRTGQRNTEAFF
NA	14	TRBV7-9	TRBJ2-5	NA	TGTGCCAGCAGCTTGAGTAGTTTCCAAGAGACCCAGTACTTC	CASSLSSFQETQYF
NA	16	TRBV6-5	TRBJ1-2	NA	TGTGCCAGCAGTTACTCGATTTTGGGGCCTAACTATGGCTACACCTTC	CASSYSILGPNYGYTF
TRBD1	17	TRBV4-1	TRBJ1-5	NA	TGCGCCAGCAGCCCACAAAGGACAGGGCGGGCGAATCAGCCCCAGCATTTT	CASSPQRTGRANQPQHF
NA	15	TRBV5-1	TRBJ1-6	NA	TGCGCCAGCAGCTTGGAGGACTTGACTAATTCACCCCTCCACTTT	CASSLEDLTNSPLHF
TRBD1	16	TRBV10-3	TRBJ2-2	NA	TGTGCCATCAGCCACGACAGGGGGCCATTCGGCGGGGAGCTGTTTTTT	CAISHDRGPFGGELFF
TRBD1	12	TRBV30	TRBJ1-1	once	TGTGCCTGGAGTGTAGGGACAGCCGAAGCTTTCTTT	CAWSVGTAEAFF
NA	15	TRBV6-1	TRBJ1-6	NA	TGTGCCAGCAGTGAAGGTACGGCCTATAATTCACCCCTCCACTTT	CASSEGTAYNSPLHF
TRBD2	14	TRBV29-1	TRBJ2-1	NA	TGCAGCGCAATAGCGGGGGGCGTGCCCCGGGAGCAGTTCTTC	CSAIAGGVPREQFF
TRBD1	14	TRBV27	TRBJ2-7	NA	TGTGCCAGCAGTTTAGACAGGGGAACGTACGAGCAGTACTTC	CASSLDRGTYEQYF
NA	17	TRBV27	TRBJ2-1	NA	TGTGCCAGCAGTAAAGGACCACCGGGGCCAGGGGTCAATGAGCAGTTCTTC	CASSKGPPGPGVNEQFF
NA	13	TRBV12-3/TRBV12-4	TRBJ1-2	NA	TGTGCCAGCACTTTGGGCAGGGGTTATGGCTACACCTTC	CASTLGRGYGYTF
NA	15	TRBV7-9	TRBJ1-2	once	TGTGCCAGCAGCTTAGCTGGGGGGACGGACTATGGCTACACCTTC	CASSLAGGTDYGYTF
NA	13	TRBV6-5	TRBJ1-1	NA	TGTGCCAGCAGATTTAGCGGGAACACTGAAGCTTTCTTT	CASRFSGNTEAFF
NA	13	TRBV19	TRBJ1-1	NA	TGTGCCAGTACAAGCCTGGCGGCCACTGAAGCTTTCTTT	CASTSLAATEAFF
TRBD2	15	TRBV11-1	TRBJ2-5	NA	TGTGCCAGCAGCTTAAGGGTAGCGGGACAAGAGACCCAGTACTTC	CASSLRVAGQETQYF
NA	15	TRBV5-1	TRBJ2-1	medium-sized	TGCGCCAGCAGCTTGTTACTGGACTACTCTGATGAGCAGTTCTTC	CASSLLLDYSDEQFF
NA	15	TRBV9	TRBJ1-2	NA	TGTGCCAGCAGCTCCCAGCCGGGCAGGGGCTATGGCTACACCTTC	CASSSQPGRGYGYTF
NA	13	TRBV27	TRBJ1-2	NA	TGTGCCAGCAGTTTAAACGGGGTCTATGGCTACACCTTC	CASSLNGVYGYTF
TRBD2	17	TRBV7-9	TRBJ2-1	NA	TGTGCCAGCAGCCCCAAGGGCGGGAGCTTAGTTTGGAATGAGCAGTTCTTC	CASSPKGGSLVWNEQFF
TRBD1	13	TRBV19	TRBJ1-1	NA	TGTGCCAGTTCTCGACAGGGAGACACTGAAGCTTTCTTT	CASSRQGDTEAFF
NA	15	TRBV11-1	TRBJ1-4	NA	TGTGCCAGCAGCCCAAGGGGATCAACTAATGAAAAACTGTTTTTT	CASSPRGSTNEKLFF
TRBD2	18	TRBV7-9	TRBJ2-3	NA	TGTGCCAACAGCTTAGAGCGGGGGGGCCGCGTCGGCACAGATACGCAGTATTTT	CANSLERGGRVGTDTQYF
NA	13	TRBV7-9	TRBJ1-5	few	TGTGCCAGCAGCTTGGGAGGGAAACAGCCCCAGCATTTT	CASSLGGKQPQHF